The entry below gives a single TCR beta chain sequence along with its context. Sequencing used immunoSEQ multiplex PCR; TCRdb keeps in-frame clones, though not all of them. Altogether 35,000 to 50,000 clones are present, about nine tenths being singletons, with the ten largest covering over 1%. The data derive from a study of T cell changes during pregnancy in multiple sclerosis. The specimen comprised CD4+ T cells from peripheral blood mononuclear cells, sampled after pregnancy. The sequence was obtained from a female donor with multiple sclerosis, enrolled in a pregnancy study.

DNA for the CDR3: TGTGCCAGTAGTATTAGGAGCGGGAACACCGGGGAGCTGTTTTTT. Translation: CASSIRSGNTGELFF. The chain is built from TRBV19 and TRBJ2-2; tentatively, D is TRBD2 (5 bases). Trimming removed 3 bases from V and 1 base from J, with 9 bases in between. The length of the CDR3 is 15 residues. Germline V gene data show CDR1 as LNHDA and CDR2 as SQIVND (reference sequence).